These T cell receptor beta chains were read from a single sample in a study of a mutant IDH1 vaccine in newly diagnosed glioma. Only in-frame clones appear in the TCRdb table, and some are missing; sequencing was by immunoSEQ multiplex PCR. The data hold tens of thousands of clones, with roughly 68% observed a single time. Their antigen targets remain unknown. Sequencing used PBMCs, obtained from a glioma patient whose treatment included an IDH1 peptide vaccine. The receptor source for this set is a man over 45 with glioma. The CDR3 runs from the conserved cysteine through the conserved F or W. A D gene is named only where the DNA matches it firmly. The listing skips clone size in some rows; elsewhere it reads once, few, many or a size class.

v_gene: TRBV7-9; len: 15; j_gene: TRBJ2-1; abundance: .; d_gene: TRBD1; CDR3aa: CASSSSGTVYNEQFF; CDR3nt: TGTGCCAGCAGCTCGTCCGGGACAGTATACAATGAGCAGTTCTTC
v_gene: TRBV19; len: 15; j_gene: TRBJ2-7; abundance: .; d_gene: .; CDR3aa: CASSSRSQGIYEQYF; CDR3nt: TGTGCCAGTAGTAGCCGGAGTCAGGGAATCTACGAGCAGTACTTC
v_gene: TRBV19; len: 15; j_gene: TRBJ1-5; abundance: .; d_gene: TRBD1; CDR3aa: CASSGDRASNQPQHF; CDR3nt: TGTGCCAGTAGTGGGGACAGGGCAAGCAATCAGCCCCAGCATTTT
v_gene: TRBV6-5; len: 12; j_gene: TRBJ1-1; abundance: .; d_gene: .; CDR3aa: CASSYRHTEAFF; CDR3nt: TGTGCCAGCAGTTACAGGCACACTGAAGCTTTCTTT
v_gene: TRBV19; len: 16; j_gene: TRBJ2-3; abundance: .; d_gene: TRBD1; CDR3aa: CASSSSTGGRTDTQYF; CDR3nt: TGTGCCAGTAGTTCTTCCACAGGGGGCCGGACAGATACGCAGTATTTT
v_gene: TRBV6-5; len: 13; j_gene: TRBJ1-3; abundance: .; d_gene: .; CDR3aa: CATARGTGNTIYF; CDR3nt: TGTGCCACCGCTAGGGGGACTGGAAACACCATATATTTT
v_gene: TRBV7-8; len: 12; j_gene: TRBJ1-1; abundance: .; d_gene: .; CDR3aa: CASSLVGSEAFF; CDR3nt: TGTGCCAGCAGCTTAGTTGGCAGCGAGGCTTTCTTT
v_gene: TRBV11-2; len: 15; j_gene: TRBJ2-7; abundance: .; d_gene: .; CDR3aa: CASSLERTSAYEQYF; CDR3nt: TGTGCCAGCAGCTTAGAGCGGACCTCCGCCTACGAGCAGTACTTC
v_gene: TRBV5-1; len: 16; j_gene: TRBJ1-1; abundance: once; d_gene: TRBD1; CDR3aa: CASSFGQGGSNTEAFF; CDR3nt: TGCGCCAGCAGCTTCGGACAGGGGGGTAGTAACACTGAAGCTTTCTTT
v_gene: TRBV30; len: 16; j_gene: TRBJ1-3; abundance: few; d_gene: TRBD1; CDR3aa: CAWTMTGSQSGNTIYF; CDR3nt: TGTGCCTGGACCATGACAGGGAGTCAGTCTGGAAACACCATATATTTT
v_gene: TRBV27; len: 15; j_gene: TRBJ1-6; abundance: .; d_gene: TRBD1; CDR3aa: CASTPGQGAVSPLHF; CDR3nt: TGTGCCAGCACCCCGGGACAGGGGGCAGTTTCACCCCTCCACTTT
v_gene: TRBV7-2; len: 14; j_gene: TRBJ1-4; abundance: .; d_gene: TRBD1; CDR3aa: CASSLTGDGEKLFF; CDR3nt: TGTGCCAGCAGCCTTACAGGGGACGGTGAAAAACTGTTTTTT
v_gene: TRBV5-1; len: 15; j_gene: TRBJ1-1; abundance: .; d_gene: .; CDR3aa: CASSLGGAMGTEAFF; CDR3nt: TGCGCCAGCAGCTTGGGCGGAGCAATGGGCACTGAAGCTTTCTTT
v_gene: TRBV6-5; len: 13; j_gene: TRBJ1-1; abundance: .; d_gene: .; CDR3aa: CASSYSLNTEAFF; CDR3nt: TGTGCCAGCAGTTACTCGCTGAACACTGAAGCTTTCTTT
v_gene: TRBV25-1; len: 14; j_gene: TRBJ1-2; abundance: few; d_gene: .; CDR3aa: CASSELRTDYGYTF; CDR3nt: TGTGCCAGCAGTGAATTGAGGACGGACTATGGCTACACCTTC
v_gene: TRBV20-1; len: 10; j_gene: TRBJ1-4; abundance: .; d_gene: .; CDR3aa: CSAFREKLFF; CDR3nt: TGCAGTGCTTTTCGAGAAAAACTGTTTTTT
v_gene: TRBV7-3; len: 13; j_gene: TRBJ2-3; abundance: few; d_gene: .; CDR3aa: CASSLGLTDTQYF; CDR3nt: TGTGCCAGCAGCTTAGGACTCACAGATACGCAGTATTTT
v_gene: TRBV4-2; len: 15; j_gene: TRBJ1-5; abundance: .; d_gene: .; CDR3aa: CASSQVTGSNQPQHF; CDR3nt: TGTGCCAGCAGCCAAGTTACAGGGTCGAATCAGCCCCAGCATTTT